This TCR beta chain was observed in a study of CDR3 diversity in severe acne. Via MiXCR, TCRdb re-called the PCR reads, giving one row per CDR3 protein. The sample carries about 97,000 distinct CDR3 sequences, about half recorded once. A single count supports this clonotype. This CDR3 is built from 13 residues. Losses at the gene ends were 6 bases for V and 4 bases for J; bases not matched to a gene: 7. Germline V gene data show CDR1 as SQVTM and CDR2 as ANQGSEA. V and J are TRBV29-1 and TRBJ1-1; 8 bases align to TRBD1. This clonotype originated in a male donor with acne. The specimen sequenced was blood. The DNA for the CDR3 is TGCAGCGTCGGAGGACAGGGAGGCACTGAAGCTTTCTTT. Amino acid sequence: CSVGGQGGTEAFF.